This TCR beta chain was documented in a study of Ad26.COV2.S vaccination and SARS-CoV-2 variants. The wider study: Intramuscular Ad26.COV2.S doses were given once or twice, 56 days apart.

CDR1 and CDR2 (germline): SGDLS, YYNGEE. Trimming stripped 0 bases from V and 2 bases from J, with 5 bases between. The CDR3 has 14 residues. TCRdb keeps only in-frame clones here, not all; method: immunoSEQ multiplex PCR. This table has 300,000 to 400,000 clones, more than 75% appearing once. The sample's treatment: roughly 18 received Ad26.COV2.S at low or high dose, single or two shots; about 5 received placebo; per-sample allocation not given. Samples analyzed were those drawn on day 63 after the first vaccine or placebo injection. Remarks on this clone: Other DNA sequences within the sample encode an identical CDR3.

The input for sequencing was peripheral blood, taken in a trial of Ad26.COV2.S vaccine versus placebo. The sequence came from a person aged 18-60 years who received the Ad26.COV2.S COVID-19 vaccine or a placebo. The rearrangement joins TRBV9 to TRBJ2-2; a possible D gene is TRBD1 (5 bases). As DNA, the CDR3 is TGTGCCAGCAGCGTAGGGGGCAACACCGGGGAGCTGTTTTTT. Amino acids: CASSVGGNTGELFF.